These 8 T cell receptor beta chains share one sample of origin, sequenced in a study of CD8 T cells in Susac syndrome. RNA was extracted with the RNeasy kit, and a quantity of about 0.45 to 1 ug was reverse transcribed using random hexamers. A single record per CDR3 protein comes from TCRdb applying MiXCR to the immunoSEQ multiplex PCR reads. Here the sample spans approximately 170,000 distinct CDR3 sequences, roughly 94% being singletons. The sequenced sample was CD4+ T cells from PBMCs. These receptors came from a human donor in good health.

This chain connects TRBV12-3 or TRBV12-4 to TRBJ1-4; TRBD1 might be the D (6 bases). This CDR3 is built from 16 residues. V was shortened by 3 bases and J by 8 bases, with 19 bases between the two germline ends. The CDR3 here is CASSLRGAAVREKLFF. The DNA for the CDR3 is TGTGCCAGCAGTTTGAGGGGGGCCGCGGTACGAGAAAAACTGTTTTTT.

This rearrangement joins TRBV5-1 to TRBJ2-1; D unresolved. Germline CDR1 reads SGHRS; CDR2 reads YFSETQ. CDR3 length: 14 amino acids. With 5 bases removed from V and 3 bases from J, the gap between germline ends came to 12 bases. The CDR3 reads CASRSSGGYNEQFF. The CDR3 DNA follows: TGCGCCAGCAGGAGTTCGGGTGGCTACAATGAGCAGTTCTTC.

The gene calls are TRBV9 and TRBJ2-5; D gene unclear. This CDR3 is 14 amino acids long. Per the germline V gene, CDR1 is SGDLS and CDR2 is YYNGEE. V gave up 0 bases and J gave up 4 bases, with 10 bases separating them. The CDR3 here is CASSVGGVRETQYF. In DNA, the CDR3 is TGTGCCAGCAGCGTAGGTGGGGTCCGAGAGACCCAGTACTTC.

The chain links TRBV2 to TRBJ1-1; D gene uncertain. This CDR3 is built from 13 residues. CDR1 is SNHLY and CDR2 is FYNNEI in the germline V gene. V was clipped by 6 bases and J by 0 bases, with 8 bases between them. As DNA, the CDR3 is TGTGCCAGCAGAGCCGACATGAACACTGAAGCTTTCTTT. Translation: CASRADMNTEAFF.

The V call is TRBV6-6, the J call TRBJ2-7, with 7 bases fitting TRBD1. Germline V gene lookup returns CDR1 MNHNY and CDR2 SVGAGI (reference sequence). V was clipped by 6 bases and J by 6 bases; unmatched bases: 14. This CDR3 contains 15 residues. Here the CDR3 reads CASSYTRGRSGEQYF. The CDR3 DNA is TGTGCCAGCAGCTATACCAGGGGGAGAAGCGGCGAGCAGTACTTC.

The rearrangement links TRBV3-1 to TRBJ2-7; D is possibly TRBD2 (6 bases). V lost 1 base, J lost 9 bases, and 13 bases lay in between. The CDR3 spans 13 residues. CDR1 is LGHDT, CDR2 YNNKEL, per germline (reference sequence). The CDR3 protein is CASSQAEGTAQYF. In DNA, the CDR3 is TGTGCCAGCAGCCAAGCGGAGGGGACCGCGCAGTACTTC.

V and J are TRBV28 and TRBJ1-5; D gene ambiguous. The germline V gene has CDR1 MDHEN and CDR2 SYDVKM. The CDR3 extends over 12 amino acids. Trimming removed 4 bases at V and 2 bases at J, with 3 bases between. The CDR3 DNA is TGTGCCAGCAGTTGGGGCAATCAGCCCCAGCATTTT. Its translation is CASSWGNQPQHF.

CDR3 protein: CASSLDRERYGYTF. The CDR3 DNA sequence: TGTGCCAGCAGCTTAGATCGGGAACGGTATGGCTACACCTTC. The chain employs TRBV11-2 and TRBJ1-2; D remains ambiguous. The CDR3 runs to 14 residues. Germline CDR1 and CDR2: SGHAT and FQNNGV. The V gene lost 0 bases and the J gene lost 5 bases, with 10 bases spanning the gap.